One sample yielded the 4 T cell receptor beta chains listed below, sequenced in a study of cytomegalovirus exposure and HLA in healthy donors. The PCR used 60 Vbeta and 13 Jbeta primers. Method: immunoSEQ multiplex PCR; TCRdb's copy keeps in-frame clones and lacks some. The clone table shows approximately 47,000 clones, with the ten largest holding roughly a sixth. The sequenced sample consisted of PBMCs. These receptors were collected from a male donor in good health and CMV-seronegative.

This chain uses TRBV5-8 with TRBJ1-5; 7 bases align to TRBD1. Per germline, CDR1 SGHTS and CDR2 YDEGEE. V trimming: 4 bases; J trimming: 1 base; junction bases outside the gene matches: 8. The CDR3 length is 16 residues. The CDR3 region is CASSVNRGHSNQPQHF. The CDR3 region has the DNA TGTGCCAGCAGCGTTAACAGGGGACACAGCAATCAGCCCCAGCATTTT.

The chain links TRBV30 to TRBJ2-1, with unresolved D. The CDR3 sequence is 19 residues long. The V end was cut by 2 bases, the J end by 0 bases, with 23 bases between. Germline-derived CDR1 and CDR2 are GTSNPN and SVGIG (reference sequence). CDR3 sequence reads: CAWSPSPTLTLSSYNEQFF. In DNA, the CDR3 is TGTGCCTGGAGTCCATCCCCCACCCTAACGCTGAGCTCCTACAATGAGCAGTTCTTC.

DNA of the CDR3: TGTGCCATCAGGGTCCAGGAGGGGGCCGAGCAGTACTTC. It codes for CAIRVQEGAEQYF. The V call is TRBV10-3, the J call TRBJ2-7, with D possibly being TRBD1 (7 bases). Trimming took 6 bases from V and 6 from J, leaving 15 bases between them. The CDR3 is 13 residues long. The germline CDR1 and CDR2 sequences are ENHRY and SYGVKD.

The rearrangement joins TRBV29-1 to TRBJ1-3; no clear D. The germline gives CDR1 SQVTM, CDR2 ANQGSEA. There are 13 residues in the CDR3. V lost 3 bases and J lost 4, with 10 bases in between. This CDR3 is CSVDVAAGNTIYF. In DNA, the CDR3 is TGCAGCGTTGATGTGGCGGCGGGAAACACCATATATTTT.